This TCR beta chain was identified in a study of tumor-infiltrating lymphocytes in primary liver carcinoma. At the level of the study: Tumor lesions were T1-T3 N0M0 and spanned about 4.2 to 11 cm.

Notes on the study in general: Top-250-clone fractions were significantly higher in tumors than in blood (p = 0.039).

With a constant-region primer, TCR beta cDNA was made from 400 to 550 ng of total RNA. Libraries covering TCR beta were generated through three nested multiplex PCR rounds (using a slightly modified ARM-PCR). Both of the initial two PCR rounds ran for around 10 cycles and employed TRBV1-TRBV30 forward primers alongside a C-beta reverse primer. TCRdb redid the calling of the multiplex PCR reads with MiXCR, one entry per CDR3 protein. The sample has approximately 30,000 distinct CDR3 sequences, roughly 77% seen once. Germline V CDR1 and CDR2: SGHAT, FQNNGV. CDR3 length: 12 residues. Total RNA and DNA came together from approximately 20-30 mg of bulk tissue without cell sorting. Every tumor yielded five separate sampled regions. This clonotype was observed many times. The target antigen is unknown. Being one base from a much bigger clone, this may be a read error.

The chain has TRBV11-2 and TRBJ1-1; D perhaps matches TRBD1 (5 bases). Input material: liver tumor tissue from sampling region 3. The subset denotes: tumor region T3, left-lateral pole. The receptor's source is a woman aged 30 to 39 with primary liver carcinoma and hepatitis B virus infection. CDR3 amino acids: CASSSKQAEVFF. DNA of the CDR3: TGTGCCAGCAGCTCTAAACAGGCTGAAGTTTTCTTT.